This TCR beta chain derives from a study of T-cell reconstitution after alpha-beta-depleted transplantation in children. Study-wide results and limits: By one year post-transplant, T-cell counts and diversity largely arose from T cells that were newly produced.

For TCRbeta, the library was prepared with unique molecular identifiers. TCRdb reprocessed the PCR reads with MiXCR, giving one entry per CDR3 protein. The sample carries a few hundred thousand distinct CDR3 sequences, approximately 24% recorded once. On this clonotype itself: The antigen is not known.

Germline-derived CDR1 and CDR2 are SGDLS and YYNGEE. J was trimmed by 1 base and V by 3 bases; bases with no gene match: 6. The CDR3 consists of 15 residues. Here the sequenced sample was PBMCs, mostly from graft donor cells, taken 360 days after TCRalphabeta/CD19-depleted stem cell transplant. The source is a female patient aged 2 to 10 who had a stem cell transplant for congenital amegakaryocytic thrombocytopenia, so the T cells may come from the graft donor. The chain has TRBV9 and TRBJ1-1, with 7 bases identical to TRBD1. Here the CDR3 reads CASSALGQANTEAFF. The CDR3 region has the DNA TGTGCCAGCAGCGCCCTAGGACAGGCGAACACTGAAGCTTTCTTT.